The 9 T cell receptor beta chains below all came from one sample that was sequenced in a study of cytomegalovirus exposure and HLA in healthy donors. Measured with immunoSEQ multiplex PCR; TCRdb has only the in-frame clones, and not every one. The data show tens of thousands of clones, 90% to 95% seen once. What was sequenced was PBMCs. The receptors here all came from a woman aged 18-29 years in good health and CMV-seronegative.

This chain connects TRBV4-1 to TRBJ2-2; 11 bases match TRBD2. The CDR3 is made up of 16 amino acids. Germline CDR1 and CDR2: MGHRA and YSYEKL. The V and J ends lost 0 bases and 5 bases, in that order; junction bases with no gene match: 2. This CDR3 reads CASSQEGLAVTGELFF. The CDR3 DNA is TGCGCCAGCAGCCAAGAGGGACTAGCGGTAACCGGGGAGCTGTTTTTT.

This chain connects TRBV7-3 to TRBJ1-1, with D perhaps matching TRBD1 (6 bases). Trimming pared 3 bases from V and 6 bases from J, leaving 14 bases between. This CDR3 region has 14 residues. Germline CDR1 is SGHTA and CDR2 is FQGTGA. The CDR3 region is CASSLGTLAPEAFF. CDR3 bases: TGTGCCAGCAGCTTGGGGACACTTGCCCCTGAAGCTTTCTTT.

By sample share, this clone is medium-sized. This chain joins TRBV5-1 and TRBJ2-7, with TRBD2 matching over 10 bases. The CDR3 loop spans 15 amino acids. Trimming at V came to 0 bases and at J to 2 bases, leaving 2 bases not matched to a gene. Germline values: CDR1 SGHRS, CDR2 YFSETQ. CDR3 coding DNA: TGCGCCAGCAGCTTGGACGGGACTAGCGCCTACGAGCAGTACGTC. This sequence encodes CASSLDGTSAYEQYV.

This CDR3 is CASSLTDTQYF. Here the CDR3 DNA reads TGTGCCAGCAGTCTCACAGATACGCAGTATTTT. V and J are TRBV7-9 and TRBJ2-3; no firm D call. Germline V lookup: CDR1 SEHNR, CDR2 FQNEAQ (reference sequence). The V and J ends lost 6 bases and 2 bases respectively, with 3 bases between them. The CDR3 runs to 11 residues.

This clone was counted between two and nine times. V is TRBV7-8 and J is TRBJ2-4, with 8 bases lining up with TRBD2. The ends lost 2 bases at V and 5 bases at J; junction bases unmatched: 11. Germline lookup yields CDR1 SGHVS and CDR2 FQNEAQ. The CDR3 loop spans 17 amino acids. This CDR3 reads CASSLLLSGGRENIQYF. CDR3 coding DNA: TGTGCCAGCAGCTTACTTCTTTCGGGGGGGCGCGAAAACATTCAGTACTTC. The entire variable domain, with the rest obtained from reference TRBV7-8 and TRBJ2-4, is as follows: GAGVSQSPRYKVAKRGQDVALRCDPISGHVSLFWYQQALGQGPEFLTYFQNEAQLDKSGLPSDRFFAERPEGSVSTLKIQRTQQEDSAVYLCASSLLLSGGRENIQYFGAGTRLSVL.

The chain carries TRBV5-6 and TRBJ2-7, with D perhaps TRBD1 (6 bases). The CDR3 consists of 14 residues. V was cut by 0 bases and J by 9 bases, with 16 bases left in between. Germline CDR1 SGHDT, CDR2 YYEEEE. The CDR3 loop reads CASSLAGTPDWQYV. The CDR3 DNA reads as TGTGCCAGCAGCTTGGCCGGGACACCCGATTGGCAGTACGTC.

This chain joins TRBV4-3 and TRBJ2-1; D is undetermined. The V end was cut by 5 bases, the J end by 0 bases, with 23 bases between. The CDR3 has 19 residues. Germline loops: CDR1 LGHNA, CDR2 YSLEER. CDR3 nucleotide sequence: TGCGCCAGCAGCTCGATCCCGCTAAGCCGCGATTACTCCTACAATGAGCAGTTCTTC. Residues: CASSSIPLSRDYSYNEQFF.

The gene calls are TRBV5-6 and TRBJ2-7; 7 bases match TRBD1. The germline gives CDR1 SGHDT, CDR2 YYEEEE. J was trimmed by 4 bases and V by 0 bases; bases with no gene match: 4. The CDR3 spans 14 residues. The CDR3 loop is CASSLVDRAYEQYF. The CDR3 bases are TGTGCCAGCAGCTTGGTCGACAGGGCTTACGAGCAGTACTTC.

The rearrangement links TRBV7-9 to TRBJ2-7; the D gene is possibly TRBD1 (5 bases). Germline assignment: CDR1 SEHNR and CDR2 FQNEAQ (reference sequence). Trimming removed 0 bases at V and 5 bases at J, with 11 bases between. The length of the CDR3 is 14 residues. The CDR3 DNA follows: TGTGCCAGCAGCTTAGCGGGGTCAGGGAACGAGCAGTACTTC. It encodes CASSLAGSGNEQYF.